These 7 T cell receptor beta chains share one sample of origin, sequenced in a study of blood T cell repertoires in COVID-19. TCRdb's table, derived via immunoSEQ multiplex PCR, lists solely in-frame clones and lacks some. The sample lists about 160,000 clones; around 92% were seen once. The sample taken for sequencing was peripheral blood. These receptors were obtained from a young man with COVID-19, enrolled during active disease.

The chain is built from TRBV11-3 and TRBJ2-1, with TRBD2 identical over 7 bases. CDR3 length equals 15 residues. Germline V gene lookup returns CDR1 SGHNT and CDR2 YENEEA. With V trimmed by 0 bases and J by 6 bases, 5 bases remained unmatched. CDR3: CASSLDGDYLNEQFF. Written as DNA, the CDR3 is TGTGCCAGCAGCTTAGATGGGGACTATCTCAATGAGCAGTTCTTC.

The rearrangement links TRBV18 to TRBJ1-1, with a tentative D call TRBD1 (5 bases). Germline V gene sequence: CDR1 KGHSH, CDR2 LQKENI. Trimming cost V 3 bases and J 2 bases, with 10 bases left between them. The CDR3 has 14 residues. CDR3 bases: TGTGCCAGCTCACCCGATACAGGTAACACTGAAGCTTTCTTT. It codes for CASSPDTGNTEAFF.

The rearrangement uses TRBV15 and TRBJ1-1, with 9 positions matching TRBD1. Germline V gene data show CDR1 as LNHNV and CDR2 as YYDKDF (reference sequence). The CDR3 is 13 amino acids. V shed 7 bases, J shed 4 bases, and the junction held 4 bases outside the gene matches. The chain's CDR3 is CATTPTGGTEAFF. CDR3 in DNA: TGTGCCACCACTCCGACAGGGGGCACTGAAGCTTTCTTT. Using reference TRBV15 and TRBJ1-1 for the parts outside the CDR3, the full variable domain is DAMVIQNPRYQVTQFGKPVTLSCSQTLNHNVMYWYQQKSSQAPKLLFHYYDKDFNNEADTPDNFQSRRPNTSFCFLDIRSPGLGDTAMYLCATTPTGGTEAFFGQGTRLTVV.

The CDR3 DNA is TGCGCCAGCAGCCAAGAAAGGGGGGGGCTTGATACGCAGTATTTT. Residues: CASSQERGGLDTQYF. The V gene is TRBV4-3, the J gene TRBJ2-3; a possible D gene is TRBD2 (7 bases). The V gene lost 0 bases and the J gene lost 6 bases, with 13 bases spanning the gap. Germline V gene lookup returns CDR1 LGHNA and CDR2 YSLEER. CDR3 length: 15 residues.

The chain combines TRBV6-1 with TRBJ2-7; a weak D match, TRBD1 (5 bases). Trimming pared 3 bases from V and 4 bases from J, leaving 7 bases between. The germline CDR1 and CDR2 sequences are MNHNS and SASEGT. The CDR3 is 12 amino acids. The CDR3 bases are TGTGCCAGCAGTGAGGGGCCGTACGAGCAGTACTTC. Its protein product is CASSEGPYEQYF.

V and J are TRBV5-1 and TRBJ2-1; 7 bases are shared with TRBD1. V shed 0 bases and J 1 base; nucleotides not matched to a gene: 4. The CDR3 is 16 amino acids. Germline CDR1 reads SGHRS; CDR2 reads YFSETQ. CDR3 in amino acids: CASSLAGTVSYNEQFF. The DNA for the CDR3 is TGCGCCAGCAGCTTGGCCGGGACAGTATCCTACAATGAGCAGTTCTTC.

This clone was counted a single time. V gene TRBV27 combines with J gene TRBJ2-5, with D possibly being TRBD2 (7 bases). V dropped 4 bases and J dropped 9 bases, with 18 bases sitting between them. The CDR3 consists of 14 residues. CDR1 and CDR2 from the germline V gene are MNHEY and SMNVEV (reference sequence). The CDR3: CASSSGLGGGAQYF. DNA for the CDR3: TGTGCCAGCAGTTCTGGACTAGGGGGAGGGGCCCAGTACTTC.